Here is one TCR beta chain with its context. Everyone who took part was roughly 18 to 100 years old, and they came from about 25 US areas. The CDR3 extends over 16 amino acids. Losses at the gene ends were 4 bases for V and 0 bases for J; bases not matched to a gene: 1. The germline V gene has CDR1 ENHRY and CDR2 SYGVKD. This sample is part of a study of blood T cell repertoires in COVID-19. Study-level background: Whether acute or convalescent, the COVID-19 samples came from the United States, Italy and Spain. Sources were T cells, B-cell-depleted T cells, or PBMCs; the material itself was cDNA or gDNA.

TCRdb's copy holds only in-frame clones and misses some; the assay was immunoSEQ multiplex PCR. The sample has roughly 160,000 clones, around 80% seen once; the top ten hold 10% to 15%. The J gene is TRBJ2-1, the V gene TRBV10-3; 12 positions match TRBD2. The source of this sequence is a man in his fifties or sixties who had recovered from COVID-19. Sequenced material: PBMCs or T cells enriched from blood (not recorded which). CDR3 nucleotide sequence: TGTGCCATCAGTGGACTAGCGGGGGTCTCCTACAATGAGCAGTTCTTC. This sequence encodes CAISGLAGVSYNEQFF.